These T cell receptor beta chains were read from a single sample in a study of Graves' ophthalmopathy and Graves' hyperthyroidism. TCRdb ran MiXCR on the multiplex PCR reads and lists one entry per CDR3 protein. The sample holds roughly 400,000 distinct CDR3 sequences, approximately 20% seen once. Sequencing was performed on peripheral blood. The receptor source for this set is a woman under 30 with Graves' ophthalmopathy. Each CDR3 is given with its conserved first and last residue. D genes are given only for firm matches. Rows may omit the clone size; those that give it use once, few, many or a size class.

V: TRBV19; D: -; J: TRBJ1-1; size: many; CDR3: CASTTTGSDTEAFF; DNA: TGTGCCAGTACCACAACAGGGTCGGACACTGAAGCTTTCTTT
V: TRBV7-2; D: -; J: TRBJ2-5; size: many; CDR3: CASSLAVAERETQYF; DNA: TGTGCCAGCAGCTTAGCGGTGGCGGAGAGAGAGACCCAGTACTTC
V: TRBV15; D: -; J: TRBJ1-2; size: many; CDR3: CATSRDRGGNYGYTF; DNA: TGTGCCACCAGCAGAGATCGCGGCGGCAACTATGGCTACACCTTC
V: TRBV6-5; D: -; J: TRBJ2-7; size: many; CDR3: CASSYSYRNSYEQYF; DNA: TGTGCCAGCAGTTACTCGTACAGGAACTCCTACGAGCAGTACTTC
V: TRBV11-2; D: TRBD2; J: TRBJ2-7; size: many; CDR3: CASSSSSWGTSGTYEQYF; DNA: TGTGCCAGCAGCTCCTCCTCCTGGGGGACTAGCGGAACCTACGAGCAGTACTTC
V: TRBV6-4; D: -; J: TRBJ1-1; size: many; CDR3: CASSPTVSNTEAFF; DNA: TGTGCCAGCAGCCCGACAGTATCGAACACTGAAGCTTTCTTT
V: TRBV28; D: -; J: TRBJ2-7; size: -; CDR3: CASRLLVGFEQYF; DNA: TGTGCCAGCCGCCTTCTGGTGGGCTTTGAGCAGTACTTC
V: TRBV6-2/TRBV6-3; D: -; J: TRBJ2-7; size: many; CDR3: CASSYSAWYEQYF; DNA: TGTGCCAGCAGTTACTCCGCTTGGTACGAGCAGTACTTC
V: TRBV30; D: -; J: TRBJ1-1; size: many; CDR3: CAWTFRGDTEAFF; DNA: TGTGCCTGGACGTTTAGGGGTGACACTGAAGCTTTCTTT
V: TRBV18; D: -; J: TRBJ1-1; size: many; CDR3: CASSPSAGLTEAFF; DNA: TGTGCCAGCTCACCCTCTGCGGGGCTGACTGAAGCTTTCTTT
V: TRBV6-5; D: -; J: TRBJ1-6; size: many; CDR3: CASSYSTADSPLHF; DNA: TGTGCCAGCAGTTACTCGACGGCTGATTCACCCCTCCACTTT
V: TRBV6-9; D: -; J: TRBJ1-2; size: many; CDR3: CASSWVQGASQSTYGYTF; DNA: TGTGCCAGCAGTTGGGTCCAAGGCGCCTCCCAGAGCACCTATGGCTACACCTTC
V: TRBV12-3/TRBV12-4; D: -; J: TRBJ2-5; size: many; CDR3: CASSEPGTLETQYF; DNA: TGTGCCAGCAGTGAACCCGGGACCCTTGAGACCCAGTACTTC
V: TRBV7-8; D: TRBD1; J: TRBJ1-1; size: -; CDR3: CASSVGGQGEAFF; DNA: TGTGCCAGCAGCGTAGGAGGACAGGGTGAAGCTTTCTTT
V: TRBV7-7; D: -; J: TRBJ2-2; size: many; CDR3: CASSSQDTGELFF; DNA: TGTGCTAGCAGCTCTCAGGACACCGGGGAGCTGTTTTTT
V: TRBV6-1; D: -; J: TRBJ2-6; size: many; CDR3: CASGLSSGANVLTF; DNA: TGTGCCAGCGGCTTATCCTCTGGGGCCAACGTCCTGACTTTC
V: TRBV29-1; D: TRBD1; J: TRBJ1-1; size: many; CDR3: CSVLGQGAWTEAFF; DNA: TGCAGCGTGCTGGGACAGGGGGCGTGGACTGAAGCTTTCTTT
V: TRBV7-2; D: -; J: TRBJ1-3; size: many; CDR3: CASSLAGYSGNTIYF; DNA: TGTGCCAGCAGCTTAGCAGGATACTCTGGAAACACCATATATTTT
V: TRBV11-2; D: TRBD2; J: TRBJ2-7; size: -; CDR3: CASRYRQGGSHEQYF; DNA: TGTGCCAGCAGATACCGTCAGGGAGGGAGCCACGAGCAGTACTTC
V: TRBV25-1; D: TRBD1; J: TRBJ2-7; size: many; CDR3: CASSPTGSNREQYF; DNA: TGTGCCAGCAGCCCGACAGGGTCAAACCGCGAGCAGTACTTC
V: TRBV20-1; D: TRBD2; J: TRBJ2-5; size: many; CDR3: CSARERLAGRAWETQYF; DNA: TGCAGTGCTAGAGAGAGACTAGCGGGGCGTGCCTGGGAGACCCAGTACTTC
V: TRBV19; D: -; J: TRBJ2-6; size: many; CDR3: CASSITAAAGANVLTF; DNA: TGTGCCAGTAGTATCACAGCAGCCGCTGGGGCCAACGTCCTGACTTTC
V: TRBV20-1; D: TRBD1; J: TRBJ1-5; size: many; CDR3: CSAKDRAGQPQHF; DNA: TGCAGTGCCAAGGACAGGGCGGGTCAGCCCCAGCATTTT
V: TRBV11-2; D: TRBD1; J: TRBJ2-7; size: many; CDR3: CASSLLRTGGGEQYF; DNA: TGTGCCAGCAGCCTCCTTCGTACAGGGGGCGGAGAGCAGTACTTC
V: TRBV15; D: -; J: TRBJ1-2; size: many; CDR3: CATSRDPPPPNGYTF; DNA: TGTGCCACCAGCAGAGATCCCCCCCCGCCGAACGGCTACACCTTC
V: TRBV12-3/TRBV12-4; D: -; J: TRBJ1-1; size: many; CDR3: CASSLSAFGTEAFF; DNA: TGTGCCAGCAGTTTATCGGCTTTTGGCACTGAAGCTTTCTTT
V: TRBV6-2/TRBV6-3; D: TRBD2; J: TRBJ2-2; size: many; CDR3: CASSYATSGNTGELFF; DNA: TGTGCCAGCAGTTACGCTACTAGCGGGAACACCGGGGAGCTGTTTTTT
V: TRBV28; D: -; J: TRBJ1-3; size: many; CDR3: CASSFLGGRAQNTIYF; DNA: TGTGCCAGCAGTTTCTTGGGAGGAAGGGCTCAAAACACCATATATTTT
V: TRBV20-1; D: -; J: TRBJ2-5; size: many; CDR3: CSARVAEIQETQYF; DNA: TGCAGTGCTAGAGTAGCGGAGATCCAAGAGACCCAGTACTTC
V: TRBV7-2; D: -; J: TRBJ1-3; size: -; CDR3: CASSPLGRVGNTIYF; DNA: TGTGCCAGCAGCCCACTGGGACGCGTTGGAAACACCATATATTTT
V: TRBV27; D: -; J: TRBJ2-4; size: many; CDR3: CASSPQVSGNIQYF; DNA: TGTGCCAGCAGTCCCCAGGTGTCTGGAAACATTCAGTACTTC
V: TRBV7-2; D: -; J: TRBJ2-7; size: many; CDR3: CASSPPSYEQYF; DNA: TGTGCCAGCAGCCCCCCCTCCTACGAGCAGTACTTC
V: TRBV19; D: -; J: TRBJ1-1; size: few; CDR3: CASSTGQRNTEAFF; DNA: TGTGCCAGTAGTACCGGACAGCGGAACACTGAAGCTTTCTTT
V: TRBV7-2; D: TRBD1; J: TRBJ1-1; size: many; CDR3: CASSSPLGQGATEAFF; DNA: TGTGCCAGCAGCTCACCGCTGGGACAGGGGGCGACTGAAGCTTTCTTT
V: TRBV6-2/TRBV6-3; D: -; J: TRBJ1-6; size: many; CDR3: CASNGLKNSPLHF; DNA: TGTGCCAGCAATGGACTGAAGAATTCACCCCTCCACTTT
V: TRBV6-2/TRBV6-3; D: TRBD1; J: TRBJ1-1; size: many; CDR3: CASRRTGGDTEAFF; DNA: TGTGCCAGCCGCCGGACAGGGGGGGACACTGAAGCTTTCTTT
V: TRBV5-1; D: TRBD1; J: TRBJ2-2; size: many; CDR3: CASSSYRGLTGELFF; DNA: TGCGCCAGCAGCAGCTACAGGGGGCTCACCGGGGAGCTGTTTTTT
V: TRBV27; D: TRBD1; J: TRBJ1-5; size: many; CDR3: CASSLGQQNQPQHF; DNA: TGTGCCAGCAGTTTGGGACAGCAGAATCAGCCCCAGCATTTT
V: TRBV19; D: -; J: TRBJ1-2; size: many; CDR3: CASKSGVYGYTF; DNA: TGTGCCAGTAAATCGGGGGTATATGGCTACACCTTC
V: TRBV6-1; D: TRBD2; J: TRBJ2-7; size: many; CDR3: CASRDRREVYEQYF; DNA: TGTGCCAGCAGGGACCGGCGGGAGGTTTACGAGCAGTACTTC
V: TRBV12-3/TRBV12-4; D: -; J: TRBJ2-7; size: many; CDR3: CASSQLRLVGEQYF; DNA: TGTGCCAGCAGTCAACTCCGACTGGTTGGCGAGCAGTACTTC
V: TRBV2; D: TRBD2; J: TRBJ2-1; size: -; CDR3: CASSGYSGRANNEQFF; DNA: TGTGCCAGCAGTGGGTATAGCGGGAGGGCTAACAATGAGCAGTTCTTC
V: TRBV28; D: -; J: TRBJ1-2; size: -; CDR3: CASSSGQFYGYTF; DNA: TGTGCCAGCAGTTCCGGACAGTTCTATGGCTACACCTTC